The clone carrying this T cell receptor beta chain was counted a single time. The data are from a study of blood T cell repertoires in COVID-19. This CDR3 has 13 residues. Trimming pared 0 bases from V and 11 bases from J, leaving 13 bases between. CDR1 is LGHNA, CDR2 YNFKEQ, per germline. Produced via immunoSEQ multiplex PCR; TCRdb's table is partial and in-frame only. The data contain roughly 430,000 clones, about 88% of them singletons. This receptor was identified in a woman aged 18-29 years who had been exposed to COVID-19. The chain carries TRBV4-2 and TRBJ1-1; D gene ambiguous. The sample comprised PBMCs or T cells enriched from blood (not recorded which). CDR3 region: CASSQEAQLDAFF. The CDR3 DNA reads TGTGCCAGCAGCCAAGAAGCGCAACTTGACGCTTTCTTT.